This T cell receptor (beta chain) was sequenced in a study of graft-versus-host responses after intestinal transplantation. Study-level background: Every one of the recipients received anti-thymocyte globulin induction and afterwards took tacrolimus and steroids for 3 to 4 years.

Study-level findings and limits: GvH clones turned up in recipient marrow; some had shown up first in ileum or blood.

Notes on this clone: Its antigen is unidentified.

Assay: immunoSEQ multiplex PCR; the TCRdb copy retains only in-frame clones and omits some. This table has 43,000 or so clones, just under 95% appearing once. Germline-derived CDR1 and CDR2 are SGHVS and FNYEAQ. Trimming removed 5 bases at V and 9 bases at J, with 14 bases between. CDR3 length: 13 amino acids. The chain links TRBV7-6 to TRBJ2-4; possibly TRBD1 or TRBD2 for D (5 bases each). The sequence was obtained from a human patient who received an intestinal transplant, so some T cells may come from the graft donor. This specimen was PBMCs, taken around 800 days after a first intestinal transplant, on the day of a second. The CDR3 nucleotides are TGTGCCAGCAGCCCCGGGGCGAATGGCATTCAGTACTTC. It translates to CASSPGANGIQYF.